This passage covers 9 T cell receptor beta chains from one sample sequenced in a study of cytomegalovirus exposure and HLA in healthy donors. Primers included in the PCR were 60 Vbeta and 13 Jbeta primers. Profiling relied on immunoSEQ multiplex PCR, and the TCRdb table lists in-frame clones only, not all of them. The data show 70,000 to 100,000 clones, with over 55% seen just once and roughly a fifth held by the top ten. The source material was PBMCs. These receptor sequences come from a woman aged 45-59 years in good health and CMV-seropositive.

The chain uses TRBV7-9 and TRBJ1-4; TRBD1 aligns across 7 bases. CDR1 is SEHNR and CDR2 is FQNEAQ in the germline V gene (reference sequence). There are 17 residues in the CDR3. J was trimmed by 0 bases and V by 5 bases; bases with no gene match: 9. The CDR3 sequence: CASSPTNRGPTNEKLFF. CDR3 DNA: TGTGCCAGCAGCCCCACCAACAGGGGACCAACTAATGAAAAACTGTTTTTT.

CDR3: CASSFSDSSYEQYF. CDR3 DNA: TGTGCCAGCAGTTTCTCGGACAGCTCCTACGAGCAGTACTTC. This chain uses TRBV27 with TRBJ2-7, with a tentative D call TRBD1 (6 bases). V was shortened by 3 bases and J by 0 bases, with 9 bases between the two germline ends. Germline CDR1 reads MNHEY; CDR2 reads SMNVEV (reference sequence). The CDR3 sequence is 14 residues long.

This clone was observed a few times. V gene TRBV2 combines with J gene TRBJ1-1, with D perhaps TRBD1 (5 bases). Germline CDR1 and CDR2: SNHLY and FYNNEI. V lost 4 bases, J lost 5 bases, and 20 bases lay in between. The CDR3 sequence is 16 residues long. CDR3 coding DNA: TGTGCCAGCAGTGCGTATTGGCGGGGGAGCTCTACTGAAGCTTTCTTT. Its translation: CASSAYWRGSSTEAFF.

The V and J genes are TRBV4-3 and TRBJ1-4, with TRBD1 as a possible D gene (5 bases). The CDR3 extends over 13 amino acids. The germline V gene has CDR1 LGHNA and CDR2 YSLEER. V lost 0 bases to trimming and J lost 10 bases, with 9 bases between them. CDR3 nucleotides: TGCGCCAGCAGCCAAGAGTGGGGCGGAAAACTGTTTTTT. It codes for CASSQEWGGKLFF.

The CDR3 sequence: CASSPGTSGFYEQYF. The CDR3 DNA reads TGTGCCAGCAGCCCCGGGACTAGCGGCTTCTACGAGCAGTACTTC. The gene calls are TRBV4-2 and TRBJ2-7; 11 bases are a match to TRBD2. The V segment lost 4 bases and the J segment 3 bases; nucleotides outside the gene matches: 5. This CDR3 is 15 amino acids long. Germline CDR1 and CDR2: LGHNA and YNFKEQ.

This clone was picked up a small number of times. At one end the junction does not follow the germline gene, possibly because of a read error. The rearrangement joins TRBV7-9 to TRBJ1-1, with a tentative D call TRBD1 (6 bases). This CDR3 spans 13 amino acids. Germline values: CDR1 SEHNR, CDR2 FQNEAQ (reference sequence). CDR3 bases: TGTTCCAGCAGGGGACACCGGCCGACTGAAGCTTTCTTT. Encoded protein: CSSRGHRPTEAFF.

This clone was found once. The CDR3 region is CASSLTGGRNYGYTF. The CDR3, as DNA: TGTGCCAGCAGCTTAACAGGGGGCCGAAACTATGGCTACACCTTC. This chain joins TRBV7-8 and TRBJ1-2, with TRBD1 matching over 9 bases. The CDR3 has 15 amino acids. CDR1 and CDR2 from the germline V gene are SGHVS and FQNEAQ. Germline trimming cut 2 bases from V and 2 bases from J; bases unmatched to any gene: 3.

The chain carries TRBV29-1 and TRBJ1-4; D is perhaps TRBD1 (6 bases). The CDR3 runs to 12 residues. The germline V gene encodes CDR1 SQVTM and CDR2 ANQGSEA. The germline V and J ends were trimmed by 7 bases and 4 bases, with 10 bases remaining between them. CDR3 sequence reads: CSAQGINEKLFF. In DNA form, the CDR3 reads TGCAGCGCACAGGGCATTAATGAAAAACTGTTTTTT.

This rearrangement joins TRBV6-5 to TRBJ2-2; 12 bases agree with TRBD2. The V and J ends lost 5 bases and 7 bases, in that order; junction bases with no gene match: 5. Germline values: CDR1 MNHEY, CDR2 SVGAGI. The CDR3 extends over 15 amino acids. The CDR3 is CASSPTSGGGGELFF. DNA for the CDR3: TGTGCCAGCAGTCCGACTAGCGGGGGAGGCGGGGAGCTGTTTTTT.